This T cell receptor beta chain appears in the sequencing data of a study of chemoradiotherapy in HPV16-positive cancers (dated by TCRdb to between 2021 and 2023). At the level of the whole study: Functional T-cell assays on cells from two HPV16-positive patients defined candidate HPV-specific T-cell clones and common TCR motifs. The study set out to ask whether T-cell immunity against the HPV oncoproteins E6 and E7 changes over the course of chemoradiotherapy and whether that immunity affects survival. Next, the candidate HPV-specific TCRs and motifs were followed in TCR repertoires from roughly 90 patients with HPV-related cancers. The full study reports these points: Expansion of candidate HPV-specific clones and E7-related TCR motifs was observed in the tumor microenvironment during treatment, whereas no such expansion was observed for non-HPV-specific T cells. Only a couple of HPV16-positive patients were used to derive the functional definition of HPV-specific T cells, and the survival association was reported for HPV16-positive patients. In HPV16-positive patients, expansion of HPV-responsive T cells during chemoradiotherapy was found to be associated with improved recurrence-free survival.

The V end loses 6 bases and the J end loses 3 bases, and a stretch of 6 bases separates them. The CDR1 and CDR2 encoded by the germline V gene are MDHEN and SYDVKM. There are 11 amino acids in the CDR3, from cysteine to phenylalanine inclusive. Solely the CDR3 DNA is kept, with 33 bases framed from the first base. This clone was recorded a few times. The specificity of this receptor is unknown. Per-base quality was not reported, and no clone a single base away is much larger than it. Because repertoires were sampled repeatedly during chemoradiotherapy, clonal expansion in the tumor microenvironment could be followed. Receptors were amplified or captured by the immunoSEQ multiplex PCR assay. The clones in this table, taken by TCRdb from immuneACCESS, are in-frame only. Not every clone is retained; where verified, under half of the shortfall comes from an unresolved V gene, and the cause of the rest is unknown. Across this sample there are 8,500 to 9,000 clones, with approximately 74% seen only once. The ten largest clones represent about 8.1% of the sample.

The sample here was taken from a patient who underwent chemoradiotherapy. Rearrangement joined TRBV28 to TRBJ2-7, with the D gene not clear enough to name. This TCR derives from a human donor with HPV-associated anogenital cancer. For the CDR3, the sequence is CASSLLYEQYF. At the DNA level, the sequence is TGTGCCAGCAGCCTACTCTACGAGCAGTACTTC.